This T cell receptor (beta chain) was retrieved from a study of T cells in Graves' hyperthyroidism and ophthalmopathy. RNA transcripts provided the source from which TCR beta CDR3 regions were amplified. HTBI primers drove first-round RT-PCR of the TCR CDR3. TCRdb passed the multiplex PCR reads through MiXCR, listing each CDR3 protein once. Among more than 350,000 distinct CDR3 sequences listed, around 14% were seen once. This receptor was identified in a woman in her twenties or thirties with Graves' hyperthyroidism. The specimen sequenced was blood.

Here the CDR3 DNA reads TGTGCCAGCAGCCCTTGGACAGGGTACACCGGGGAGCTGTTTTTT. This codes for CASSPWTGYTGELFF. The chain links TRBV2 to TRBJ2-2, with TRBD1 identical over 8 bases. J gave up 3 bases and V 6 bases, and 6 bases lay outside the gene matches. CDR1 is SNHLY, CDR2 FYNNEI, per germline. The CDR3 is 15 residues long.